Listed below are T cell receptor beta chains from one sample, sequenced in a study of T cell responses to AZD1222 COVID-19 vaccine. The protocol was immunoSEQ multiplex PCR, while the TCRdb copy is restricted to in-frame clones and leaves out a portion. The table includes 40,000 to 60,000 clones, just over 85% detected once. Sequenced here: peripheral blood, sampled 28 days after the second AZD1222 dose. The source is an adult who received the AZD1222 COVID-19 vaccine. The CDR3 runs from the conserved cysteine through the conserved F or W. The order of the fields is V gene, clone size, J gene, D gene, CDR3 protein, CDR3 DNA. The D gene is left open where the match is weak. A row's size may be missing; if present it is once, few, many or a size class.

v_gene: TRBV18
abundance: .
j_gene: TRBJ1-4
d_gene: .
CDR3aa: CASSPGRVTTNEKLFF
CDR3nt: TGTGCCAGCTCACCAGGGCGGGTCACAACTAATGAAAAACTGTTTTTT

v_gene: TRBV6-2/TRBV6-3
abundance: .
j_gene: TRBJ2-7
d_gene: .
CDR3aa: CASSYGGSLSEQYF
CDR3nt: TGTGCCAGCAGTTACGGCGGGTCCCTCTCCGAGCAGTACTTC

v_gene: TRBV7-9
abundance: .
j_gene: TRBJ2-7
d_gene: TRBD1
CDR3aa: CASSVRQGAYEQYF
CDR3nt: TGTGCCAGCAGCGTCAGACAGGGAGCCTACGAGCAGTACTTC

v_gene: TRBV24-1
abundance: .
j_gene: TRBJ2-1
d_gene: .
CDR3aa: CATSGAYNEQFF
CDR3nt: TGTGCCACCAGTGGCGCTTACAATGAGCAGTTCTTC

v_gene: TRBV2
abundance: .
j_gene: TRBJ2-1
d_gene: .
CDR3aa: CASTRGTDGEQFF
CDR3nt: TGTGCCAGCACGCGCGGTACAGACGGTGAGCAGTTCTTC

v_gene: TRBV7-2
abundance: .
j_gene: TRBJ1-3
d_gene: .
CDR3aa: CASSLASLSGNTIYF
CDR3nt: TGTGCCAGCAGCTTAGCATCCCTCTCTGGAAACACCATATATTTT

v_gene: TRBV5-8
abundance: once
j_gene: TRBJ2-2
d_gene: .
CDR3aa: CASRGDVRELFF
CDR3nt: TGTGCCAGCAGGGGCGACGTTAGGGAGCTGTTTTTT

v_gene: TRBV11-3
abundance: .
j_gene: TRBJ1-1
d_gene: .
CDR3aa: CASSLMSQGGTEAFF
CDR3nt: TGTGCCAGCAGCTTAATGTCTCAGGGAGGAACTGAAGCTTTCTTT

v_gene: TRBV3-1/TRBV3-2
abundance: .
j_gene: TRBJ1-6
d_gene: TRBD1
CDR3aa: CASSQADRASSPLHF
CDR3nt: TGTGCCAGCAGCCAAGCGGACAGGGCAAGTTCACCCCTCCACTTT

v_gene: TRBV5-4
abundance: .
j_gene: TRBJ1-5
d_gene: TRBD1
CDR3aa: CASSFRTGFTQQPQHF
CDR3nt: TGTGCCAGCAGCTTTAGGACAGGCTTCACGCAGCAGCCCCAGCATTTT

v_gene: TRBV24-1
abundance: .
j_gene: TRBJ1-2
d_gene: .
CDR3aa: CATSDLGRDGGYTF
CDR3nt: TGTGCCACCAGTGATTTGGGGCGGGACGGTGGCTACACCTTC

v_gene: TRBV7-3
abundance: .
j_gene: TRBJ2-2
d_gene: .
CDR3aa: CASSSYSGTGTGELFF
CDR3nt: TGTGCCAGCAGCTCATATAGCGGGACAGGCACCGGGGAGCTGTTTTTT

v_gene: TRBV3-1/TRBV3-2
abundance: .
j_gene: TRBJ2-7
d_gene: .
CDR3aa: CASSQDKGSYEQYF
CDR3nt: TGTGCCAGCAGCCAAGATAAGGGATCCTACGAGCAGTACTTC

v_gene: TRBV3-1/TRBV3-2
abundance: .
j_gene: TRBJ2-3
d_gene: TRBD2
CDR3aa: CASSQGGRGDTQYF
CDR3nt: TGTGCCAGCAGCCAAGGCGGGAGGGGAGATACGCAGTATTTT

v_gene: TRBV7-3
abundance: .
j_gene: TRBJ1-1
d_gene: .
CDR3aa: CASSLIPTQLSVNTEAFF
CDR3nt: TGTGCCAGCAGCTTAATACCCACCCAACTCTCCGTGAACACTGAAGCTTTCTTT

v_gene: TRBV12-3/TRBV12-4
abundance: once
j_gene: TRBJ2-7
d_gene: TRBD1
CDR3aa: CASSQGQGRSYF
CDR3nt: TGTGCCAGCAGTCAGGGACAGGGAAGGTCGTACTTC

v_gene: TRBV19
abundance: .
j_gene: TRBJ2-1
d_gene: .
CDR3aa: CASSMGAEQFF
CDR3nt: TGTGCCAGTAGTATGGGGGCGGAGCAGTTCTTC

v_gene: TRBV2
abundance: .
j_gene: TRBJ1-2
d_gene: TRBD1
CDR3aa: CASRGTGEGYTF
CDR3nt: TGTGCCAGCAGGGGGACAGGGGAGGGCTACACCTTC

v_gene: TRBV14
abundance: .
j_gene: TRBJ1-5
d_gene: TRBD1
CDR3aa: CASSQVTGVSRYSNQPQHF
CDR3nt: TGTGCCAGCAGCCAAGTTACAGGGGTTTCACGATATAGCAATCAGCCCCAGCATTTT

v_gene: TRBV7-2
abundance: few
j_gene: TRBJ2-7
d_gene: .
CDR3aa: CASSLLYEQYF
CDR3nt: TGTGCCAGCAGTTTACTCTACGAGCAGTACTTC

v_gene: TRBV10-3
abundance: once
j_gene: TRBJ1-5
d_gene: .
CDR3aa: CAISEEGGDQPQHF
CDR3nt: TGTGCCATCAGTGAGGAGGGGGGGGATCAGCCCCAGCATTTT

v_gene: TRBV28
abundance: .
j_gene: TRBJ2-2
d_gene: TRBD1
CDR3aa: CASSSGGQGSEESNTGELFF
CDR3nt: TGTGCCAGCAGCTCTGGGGGACAGGGTAGTGAGGAGTCTAACACCGGGGAGCTGTTTTTT

v_gene: TRBV21-1
abundance: .
j_gene: TRBJ2-3
d_gene: .
CDR3aa: CASSLRHRDTPYTDTQYF
CDR3nt: TGTGCCAGCAGCCTTCGCCATAGGGACACCCCTTACACAGATACGCAGTATTTT

v_gene: TRBV2
abundance: .
j_gene: TRBJ2-7
d_gene: .
CDR3aa: CASSSYGQDYEQYF
CDR3nt: TGTGCCAGCAGTTCGTATGGGCAGGACTACGAGCAGTACTTC

v_gene: TRBV19
abundance: few
j_gene: TRBJ2-2
d_gene: TRBD1
CDR3aa: CATKPGTGSTGELFF
CDR3nt: TGTGCCACCAAGCCCGGGACAGGGAGCACCGGGGAGCTGTTTTTT

v_gene: TRBV4-1
abundance: .
j_gene: TRBJ1-1
d_gene: TRBD1
CDR3aa: CASSQGPGTGRAEAFF
CDR3nt: TGCGCCAGCAGCCAAGGTCCTGGGACAGGGAGAGCTGAAGCTTTCTTT

v_gene: TRBV28
abundance: .
j_gene: TRBJ2-1
d_gene: TRBD1
CDR3aa: CASTKGGQFWNEQFF
CDR3nt: TGTGCCAGCACGAAAGGGGGCCAATTTTGGAATGAGCAGTTCTTC

v_gene: TRBV5-4
abundance: .
j_gene: TRBJ2-7
d_gene: TRBD2
CDR3aa: CASSFGLAGEQYF
CDR3nt: TGTGCCAGCAGCTTCGGACTAGCGGGCGAGCAGTACTTC

v_gene: TRBV3-1/TRBV3-2
abundance: .
j_gene: TRBJ1-5
d_gene: .
CDR3aa: CASSQDTVQPQHF
CDR3nt: TGTGCCAGCAGCCAAGATACTGTGCAGCCCCAGCATTTT

v_gene: TRBV6-5
abundance: few
j_gene: TRBJ2-7
d_gene: .
CDR3aa: CASRQGSYEQYF
CDR3nt: TGTGCCAGCAGGCAGGGCTCCTACGAGCAGTACTTC

v_gene: TRBV6-5
abundance: once
j_gene: TRBJ2-1
d_gene: .
CDR3aa: CASRQLGNTDNEQFF
CDR3nt: TGTGCCAGCAGGCAGTTAGGGAATACGGACAATGAGCAGTTCTTC

v_gene: TRBV5-4
abundance: once
j_gene: TRBJ2-1
d_gene: .
CDR3aa: CASSPWRSFNEQFF
CDR3nt: TGTGCCAGCAGCCCTTGGAGGTCGTTCAATGAGCAGTTCTTC

v_gene: TRBV25-1
abundance: medium-sized
j_gene: TRBJ2-1
d_gene: TRBD2
CDR3aa: CASSEERASGEQFF
CDR3nt: TGTGCCAGCAGTGAAGAGAGAGCTAGCGGTGAGCAGTTCTTC

v_gene: TRBV10-3
abundance: .
j_gene: TRBJ2-6
d_gene: .
CDR3aa: CAISNGLGANVLTF
CDR3nt: TGTGCCATCAGTAATGGGCTTGGGGCCAACGTCCTGACTTTC

v_gene: TRBV7-9
abundance: .
j_gene: TRBJ2-2
d_gene: .
CDR3aa: CASSTPSNTGELFF
CDR3nt: TGTGCCAGCAGCACCCCCTCGAACACCGGGGAGCTGTTTTTT

v_gene: TRBV5-1
abundance: .
j_gene: TRBJ1-3
d_gene: TRBD1
CDR3aa: CASSSGTGGTTIYF
CDR3nt: TGCGCCAGCAGCTCCGGGACAGGGGGGACCACCATATATTTT

v_gene: TRBV5-4
abundance: .
j_gene: TRBJ2-1
d_gene: TRBD2
CDR3aa: CASSVGAGGGHNEQFF
CDR3nt: TGTGCCAGCAGCGTGGGGGCGGGAGGGGGCCACAATGAGCAGTTCTTC

v_gene: TRBV21-1
abundance: once
j_gene: TRBJ1-1
d_gene: .
CDR3aa: CASSSPRFGENTEAFF
CDR3nt: TGTGCCAGCAGCAGCCCGAGGTTCGGGGAGAACACTGAAGCTTTCTTT

v_gene: TRBV9
abundance: .
j_gene: TRBJ1-4
d_gene: TRBD1
CDR3aa: CASSVRDRDNEKLFF
CDR3nt: TGTGCCAGCAGCGTGAGGGACAGAGATAATGAAAAACTGTTTTTT

v_gene: TRBV6-2/TRBV6-3
abundance: few
j_gene: TRBJ2-4
d_gene: .
CDR3aa: CASSVVDRLAKNIQYF
CDR3nt: TGTGCCAGCAGCGTAGTCGATCGGCTAGCCAAAAACATTCAGTACTTC

v_gene: TRBV7-2
abundance: .
j_gene: TRBJ1-5
d_gene: .
CDR3aa: CASSLELSNQPQHF
CDR3nt: TGTGCCAGCAGCTTAGAGCTTTCCAATCAGCCCCAGCATTTT

v_gene: TRBV23-1
abundance: .
j_gene: TRBJ1-6
d_gene: TRBD1
CDR3aa: CASRPFPGQVSSPLHF
CDR3nt: TGCGCCAGCAGGCCTTTTCCCGGACAGGTCTCTTCACCCCTCCACTTT

v_gene: TRBV28
abundance: once
j_gene: TRBJ2-1
d_gene: TRBD2
CDR3aa: CASSLGTSGRYTQFF
CDR3nt: TGTGCCAGCAGTCTGGGGACTAGCGGGAGGTATACGCAGTTCTTC